The rows below give T cell receptor beta chains drawn from one sample of a study of blood T cell repertoires in COVID-19. TCRdb keeps only in-frame clones here, not all; method: immunoSEQ multiplex PCR. The sample records roughly 180,000 clones, about four fifths being singletons. The specimen sequenced was peripheral blood. The receptors shown here come from a woman aged 55-69 years with COVID-19, enrolled during active disease. CDR3s include the opening cysteine and the closing phenylalanine or tryptophan. Clone size, where shown, is once, few, many, or a class for clones that have expanded.

j_call | v_call | clone_size | cdr3_aa
TRBJ2-1 | TRBV25-1 | . | CASSDTGGRDQRKQFF
TRBJ2-3 | TRBV5-1 | . | CASSLLASGRDTQYF
TRBJ2-1 | TRBV30 | . | CAWTRSGSPYNEQFF
TRBJ1-5 | TRBV19 | . | CASSISVISGQPQHF
TRBJ2-7 | TRBV7-2 | . | CASSLVRYEQYF
TRBJ1-4 | TRBV21-1 | once | CASSKGGHRGLFF
TRBJ1-1 | TRBV2 | . | CASSISEDTEAFF
TRBJ1-1 | TRBV6-5 | . | CASSRTGGVTEAFF
TRBJ2-7 | TRBV11-3 | . | CASSSGLAASYEQYF
TRBJ1-1 | TRBV5-1 | once | CASSLGSQGLLGNTEAFF
TRBJ1-2 | TRBV3-1/TRBV3-2 | . | CASSPDRLFYGYTF
TRBJ2-7 | TRBV7-2 | once | CASSLLPGVEQYF
TRBJ2-5 | TRBV27 | . | CASIWSGGKTQYF
TRBJ1-5 | TRBV12-2 | . | CASRLAPGSGLRPQHF
TRBJ2-3 | TRBV18 | . | CASSPLATLDTQYF
TRBJ2-1 | TRBV14 | . | CASSQFTYEQFF
TRBJ1-5 | TRBV5-5 | . | CASSLGPGAQQPQHF
TRBJ1-1 | TRBV28 | . | CASTLPEGAWTEAFF
TRBJ1-4 | TRBV4-3 | . | CASSQQGNDEKLFF
TRBJ2-3 | TRBV6-4 | . | CASSDSLAVQYF
TRBJ2-1 | TRBV10-3 | . | CAISEWTGGVTSYNEQFF
TRBJ1-4 | TRBV5-1 | . | CASSLAQGSNEKLFF
TRBJ1-1 | TRBV9 | . | CASSITQGATEAFF
TRBJ2-7 | TRBV27 | . | CASRPLTSGRGEQYF
TRBJ2-1 | TRBV28 | . | CASSFPGLAAHNEQFF
TRBJ2-1 | TRBV19 | . | CASSDPGLDNEQFF
TRBJ1-2 | TRBV2 | . | CASRQPGQGDYGYTF